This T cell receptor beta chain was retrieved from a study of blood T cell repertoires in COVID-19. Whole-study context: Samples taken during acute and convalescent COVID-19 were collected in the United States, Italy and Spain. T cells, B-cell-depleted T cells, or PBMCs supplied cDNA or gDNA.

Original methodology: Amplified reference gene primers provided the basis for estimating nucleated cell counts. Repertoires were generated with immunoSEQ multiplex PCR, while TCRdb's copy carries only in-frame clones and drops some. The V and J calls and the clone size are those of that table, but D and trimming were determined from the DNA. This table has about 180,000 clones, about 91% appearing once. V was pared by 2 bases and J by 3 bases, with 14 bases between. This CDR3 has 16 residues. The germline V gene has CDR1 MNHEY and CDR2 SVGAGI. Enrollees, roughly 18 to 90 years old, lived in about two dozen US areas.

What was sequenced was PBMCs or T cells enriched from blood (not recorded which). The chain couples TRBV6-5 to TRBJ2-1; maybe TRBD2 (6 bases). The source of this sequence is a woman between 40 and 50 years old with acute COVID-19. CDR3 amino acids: CASSYGLRDNYNEQFF. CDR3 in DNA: TGTGCCAGCAGTTACGGTTTGCGGGATAACTACAATGAGCAGTTCTTC.